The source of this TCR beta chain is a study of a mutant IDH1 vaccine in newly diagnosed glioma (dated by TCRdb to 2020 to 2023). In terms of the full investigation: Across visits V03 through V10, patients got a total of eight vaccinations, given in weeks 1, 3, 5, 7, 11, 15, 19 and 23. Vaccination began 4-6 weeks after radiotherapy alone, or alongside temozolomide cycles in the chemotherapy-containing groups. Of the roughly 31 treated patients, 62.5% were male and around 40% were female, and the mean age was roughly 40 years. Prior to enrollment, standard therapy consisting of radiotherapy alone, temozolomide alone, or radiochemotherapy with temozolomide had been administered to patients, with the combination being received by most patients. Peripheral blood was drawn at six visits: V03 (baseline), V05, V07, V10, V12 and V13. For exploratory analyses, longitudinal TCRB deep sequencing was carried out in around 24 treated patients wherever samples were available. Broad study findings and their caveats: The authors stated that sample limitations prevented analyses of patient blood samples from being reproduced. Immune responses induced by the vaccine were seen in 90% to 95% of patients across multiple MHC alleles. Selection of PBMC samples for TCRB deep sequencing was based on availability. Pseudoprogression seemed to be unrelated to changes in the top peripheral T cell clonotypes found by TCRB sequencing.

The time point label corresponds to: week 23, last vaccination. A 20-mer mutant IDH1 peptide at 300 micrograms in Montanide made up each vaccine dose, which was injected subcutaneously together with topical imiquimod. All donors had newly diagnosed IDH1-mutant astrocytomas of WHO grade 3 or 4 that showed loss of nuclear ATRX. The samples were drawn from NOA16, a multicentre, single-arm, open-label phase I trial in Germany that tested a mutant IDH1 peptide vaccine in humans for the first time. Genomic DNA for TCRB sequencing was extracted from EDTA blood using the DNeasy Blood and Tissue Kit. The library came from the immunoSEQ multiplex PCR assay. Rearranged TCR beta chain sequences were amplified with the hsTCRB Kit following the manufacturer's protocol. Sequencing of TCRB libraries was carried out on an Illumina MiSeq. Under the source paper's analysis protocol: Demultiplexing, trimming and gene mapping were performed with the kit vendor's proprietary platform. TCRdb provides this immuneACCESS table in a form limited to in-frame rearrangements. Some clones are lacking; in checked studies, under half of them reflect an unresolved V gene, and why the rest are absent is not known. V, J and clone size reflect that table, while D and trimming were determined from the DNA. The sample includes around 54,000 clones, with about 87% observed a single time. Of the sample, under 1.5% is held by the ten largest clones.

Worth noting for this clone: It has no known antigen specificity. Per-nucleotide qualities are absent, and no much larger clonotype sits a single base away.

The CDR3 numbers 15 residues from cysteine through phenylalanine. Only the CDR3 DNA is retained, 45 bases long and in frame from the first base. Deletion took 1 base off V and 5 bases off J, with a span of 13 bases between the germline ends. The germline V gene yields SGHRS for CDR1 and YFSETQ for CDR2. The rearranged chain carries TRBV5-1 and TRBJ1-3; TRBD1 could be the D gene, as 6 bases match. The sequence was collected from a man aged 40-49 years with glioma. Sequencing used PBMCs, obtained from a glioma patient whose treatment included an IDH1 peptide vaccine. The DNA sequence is TGCGCCAGCAGCTTGTCCGCGGGGGGGCGAAACACCATATATTTT. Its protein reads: CASSLSAGGRNTIYF.